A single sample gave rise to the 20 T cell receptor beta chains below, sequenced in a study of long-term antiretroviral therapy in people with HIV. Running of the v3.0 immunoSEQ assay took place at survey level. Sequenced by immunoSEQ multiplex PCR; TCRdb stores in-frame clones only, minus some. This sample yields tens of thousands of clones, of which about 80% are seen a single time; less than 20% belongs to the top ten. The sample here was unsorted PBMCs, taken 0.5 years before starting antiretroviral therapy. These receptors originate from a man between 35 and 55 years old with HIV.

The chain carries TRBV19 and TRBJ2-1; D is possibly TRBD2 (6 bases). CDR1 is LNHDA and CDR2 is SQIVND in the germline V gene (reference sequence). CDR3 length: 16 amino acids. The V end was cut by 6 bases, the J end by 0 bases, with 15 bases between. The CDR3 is CASRRGTSSSYNEQFF. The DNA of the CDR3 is TGTGCCAGTAGGCGCGGGACGTCCAGCTCCTACAATGAGCAGTTCTTC.

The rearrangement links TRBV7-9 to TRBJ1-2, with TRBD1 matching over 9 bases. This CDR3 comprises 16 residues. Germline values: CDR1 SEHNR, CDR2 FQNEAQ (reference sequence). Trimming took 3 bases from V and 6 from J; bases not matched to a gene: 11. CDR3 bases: TGTGCCAGCAGCTTCGGGACAGGGCCACTCGATCATGGCTACACCTTC. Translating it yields CASSFGTGPLDHGYTF.

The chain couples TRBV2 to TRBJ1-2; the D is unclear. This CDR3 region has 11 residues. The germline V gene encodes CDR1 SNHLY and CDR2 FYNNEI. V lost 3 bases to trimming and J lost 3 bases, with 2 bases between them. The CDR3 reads CASSDDYGYTF. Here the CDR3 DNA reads TGTGCCAGCAGTGACGACTATGGCTACACCTTC. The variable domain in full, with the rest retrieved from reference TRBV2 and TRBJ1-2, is EPEVTQTPSHQVTQMGQEVILRCVPISNHLYFYWYRQILGQKVEFLVSFYNNEISEKSEIFDDQFSVERPDGSNFTLKIRSTKLEDSAMYFCASSDDYGYTFGSGTRLTVV.

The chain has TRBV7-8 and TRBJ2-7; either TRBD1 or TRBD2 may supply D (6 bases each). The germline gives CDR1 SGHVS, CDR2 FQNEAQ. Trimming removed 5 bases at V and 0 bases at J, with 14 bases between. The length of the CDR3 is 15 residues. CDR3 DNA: TGTGCCAGCAGCCCCCTCGGGGGCCACTCCTACGAGCAGTACTTC. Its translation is CASSPLGGHSYEQYF. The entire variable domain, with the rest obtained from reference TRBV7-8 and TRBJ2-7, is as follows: GAGVSQSPRYKVAKRGQDVALRCDPISGHVSLFWYQQALGQGPEFLTYFQNEAQLDKSGLPSDRFFAERPEGSVSTLKIQRTQQEDSAVYLCASSPLGGHSYEQYFGPGTRLTVT.

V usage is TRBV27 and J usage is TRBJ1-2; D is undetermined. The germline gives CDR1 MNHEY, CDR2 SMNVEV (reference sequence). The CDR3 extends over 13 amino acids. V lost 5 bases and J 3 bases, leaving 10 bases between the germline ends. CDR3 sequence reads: CASSAGRDYGYTF. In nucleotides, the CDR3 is TGTGCCAGCAGTGCTGGAAGGGACTATGGCTACACCTTC.

The CDR3 region has the DNA TGCAGCGTCGGGACAGCGAAACCTCCGAACTATGGCTACACCTTC. This sequence encodes CSVGTAKPPNYGYTF. The V and J genes are TRBV29-1 and TRBJ1-2; TRBD1 agrees at 7 bases. The germline gives CDR1 SQVTM, CDR2 ANQGSEA. The CDR3 has 15 amino acids. Germline trimming cut 6 bases from V and 2 bases from J; bases unmatched to any gene: 12. The full variable domain, completed using reference TRBV29-1 and TRBJ1-2, is SAVISQKPSRDICQRGTSLTIQCQVDSQVTMMFWYRQQPGQSLTLIATANQGSEATYESGFVIDKFPISRPNLTFSTLTVSNMSPEDSSIYLCSVGTAKPPNYGYTFGSGTRLTVV.

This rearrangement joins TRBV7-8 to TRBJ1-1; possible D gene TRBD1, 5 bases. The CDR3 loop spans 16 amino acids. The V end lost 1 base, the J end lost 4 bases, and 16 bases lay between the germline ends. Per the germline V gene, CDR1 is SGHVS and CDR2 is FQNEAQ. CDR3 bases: TGTGCCAGCAGCTTAGGTACGTCAGGGATGGGCACTGAAGCTTTCTTT. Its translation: CASSLGTSGMGTEAFF.

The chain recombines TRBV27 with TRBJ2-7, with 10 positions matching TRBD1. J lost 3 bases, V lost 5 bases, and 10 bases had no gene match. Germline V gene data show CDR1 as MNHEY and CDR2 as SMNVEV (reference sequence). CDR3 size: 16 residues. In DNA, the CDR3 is TGTGCCAGCAGTCCCCGACAGGGGGCCTACTACTACGAGCAGTACTTC. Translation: CASSPRQGAYYYEQYF.

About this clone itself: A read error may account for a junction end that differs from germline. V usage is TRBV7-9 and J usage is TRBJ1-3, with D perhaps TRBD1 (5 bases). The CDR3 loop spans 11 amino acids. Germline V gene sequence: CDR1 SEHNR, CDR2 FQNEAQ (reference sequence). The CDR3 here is CASSLAGSIYF. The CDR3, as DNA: TGTGCCAGCAGTTTAGCAGGGTCCATATATTTT.

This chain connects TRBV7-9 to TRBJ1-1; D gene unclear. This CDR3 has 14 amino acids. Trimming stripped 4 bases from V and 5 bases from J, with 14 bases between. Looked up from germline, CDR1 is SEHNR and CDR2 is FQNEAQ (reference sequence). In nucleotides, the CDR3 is TGTGCCAGCAGCTCTTTTACTTGGGGAACTGAAGCTTTCTTT. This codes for CASSSFTWGTEAFF.

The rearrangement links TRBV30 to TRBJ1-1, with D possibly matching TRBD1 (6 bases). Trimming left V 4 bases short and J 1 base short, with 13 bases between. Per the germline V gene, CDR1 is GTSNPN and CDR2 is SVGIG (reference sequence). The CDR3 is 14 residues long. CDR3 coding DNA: TGTGCCTGGACCCCGACAGGCTCGAACACTGAAGCTTTCTTT. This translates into CAWTPTGSNTEAFF.

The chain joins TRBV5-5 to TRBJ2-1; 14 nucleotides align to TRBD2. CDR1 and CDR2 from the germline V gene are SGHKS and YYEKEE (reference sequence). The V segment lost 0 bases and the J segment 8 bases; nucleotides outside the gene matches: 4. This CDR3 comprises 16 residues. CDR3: CASSLDGTSGGDEQFF. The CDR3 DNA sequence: TGTGCCAGCAGCTTGGATGGGACTAGCGGGGGCGATGAGCAGTTCTTC.

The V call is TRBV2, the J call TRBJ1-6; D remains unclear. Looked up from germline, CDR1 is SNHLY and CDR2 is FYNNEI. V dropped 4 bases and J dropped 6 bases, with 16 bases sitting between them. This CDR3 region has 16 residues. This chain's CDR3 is CASSVQGSQFNSPLHF. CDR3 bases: TGTGCCAGCAGTGTGCAAGGGAGTCAGTTTAATTCACCCCTCCACTTT.

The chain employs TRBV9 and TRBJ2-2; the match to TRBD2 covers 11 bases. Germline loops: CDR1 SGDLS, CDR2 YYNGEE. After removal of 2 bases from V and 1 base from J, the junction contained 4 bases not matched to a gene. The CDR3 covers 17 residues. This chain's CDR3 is CASSVSSGGLNTGELFF. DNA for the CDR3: TGTGCCAGCAGCGTGTCTAGCGGGGGGCTGAACACCGGGGAGCTGTTTTTT.

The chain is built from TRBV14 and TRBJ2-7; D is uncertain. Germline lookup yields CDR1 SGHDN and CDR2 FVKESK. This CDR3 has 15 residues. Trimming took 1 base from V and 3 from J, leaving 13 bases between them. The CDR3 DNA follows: TGTGCCAGCAGCCAAGTTAAGGGATGGGTCTACGAGCAGTACTTC. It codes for CASSQVKGWVYEQYF.

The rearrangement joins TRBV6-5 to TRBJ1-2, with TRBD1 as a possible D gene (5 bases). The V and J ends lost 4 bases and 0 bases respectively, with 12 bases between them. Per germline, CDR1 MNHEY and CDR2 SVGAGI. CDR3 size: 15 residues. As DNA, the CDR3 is TGTGCCAGCAGTTTCGGGGCAGCCACTAACTATGGCTACACCTTC. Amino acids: CASSFGAATNYGYTF.

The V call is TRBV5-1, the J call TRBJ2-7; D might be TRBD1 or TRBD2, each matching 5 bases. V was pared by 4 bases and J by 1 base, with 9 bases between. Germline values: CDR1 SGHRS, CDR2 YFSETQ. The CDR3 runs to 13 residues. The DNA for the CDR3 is TGCGCCAGCAGCCGGGACGGGTCCTACGAGCAGTACTTC. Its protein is CASSRDGSYEQYF.

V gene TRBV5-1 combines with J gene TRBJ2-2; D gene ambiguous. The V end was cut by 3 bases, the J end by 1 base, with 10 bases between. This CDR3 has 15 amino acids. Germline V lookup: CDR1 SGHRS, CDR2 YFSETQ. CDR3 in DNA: TGCGCCAGCAGCTCGCGGCTAGGGAACACCGGGGAGCTGTTTTTT. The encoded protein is CASSSRLGNTGELFF.

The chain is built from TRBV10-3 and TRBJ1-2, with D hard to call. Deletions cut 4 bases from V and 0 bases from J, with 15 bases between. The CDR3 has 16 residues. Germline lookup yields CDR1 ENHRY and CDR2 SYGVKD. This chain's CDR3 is CAISGSEEPSNYGYTF. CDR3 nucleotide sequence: TGTGCCATCAGTGGGTCAGAAGAACCTTCTAACTATGGCTACACCTTC.

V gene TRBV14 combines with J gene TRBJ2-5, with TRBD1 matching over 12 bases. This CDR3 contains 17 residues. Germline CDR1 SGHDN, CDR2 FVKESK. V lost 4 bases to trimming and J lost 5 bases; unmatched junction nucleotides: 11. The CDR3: CASSRLLGTGGRETQYF. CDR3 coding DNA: TGTGCCAGCAGCCGATTACTAGGGACAGGGGGCCGGGAGACCCAGTACTTC.